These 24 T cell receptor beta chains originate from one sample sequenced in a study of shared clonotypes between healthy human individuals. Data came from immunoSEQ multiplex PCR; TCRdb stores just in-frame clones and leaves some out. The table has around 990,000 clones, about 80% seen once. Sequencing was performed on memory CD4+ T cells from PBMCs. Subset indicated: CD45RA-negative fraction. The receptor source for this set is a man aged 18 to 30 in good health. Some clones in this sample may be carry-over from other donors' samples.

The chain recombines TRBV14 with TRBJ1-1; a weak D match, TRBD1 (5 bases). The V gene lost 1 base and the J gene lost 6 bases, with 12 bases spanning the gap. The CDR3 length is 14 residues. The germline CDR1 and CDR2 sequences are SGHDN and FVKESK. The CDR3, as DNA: TGTGCCAGCAGCCAAGTTCTAGGGGAGGCTGAAGCTTTCTTT. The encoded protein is CASSQVLGEAEAFF.

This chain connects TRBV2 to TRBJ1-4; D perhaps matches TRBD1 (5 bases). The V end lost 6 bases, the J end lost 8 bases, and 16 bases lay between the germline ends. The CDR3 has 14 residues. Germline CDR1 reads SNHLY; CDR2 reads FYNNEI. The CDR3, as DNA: TGTGCCAGCAGCGCCGGGACCCGTGGAGAAAAACTGTTTTTT. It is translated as CASSAGTRGEKLFF.

The CDR3 loop reads CASSPDNLDYEQYF. The CDR3 coding sequence is TGCGCCAGCAGCCCCGACAACTTAGACTACGAGCAGTACTTC. The chain links TRBV5-1 to TRBJ2-7; no clear D gene. Trimming pared 4 bases from V and 3 bases from J, leaving 14 bases between. The CDR3 spans 14 residues. Germline V gene data show CDR1 as SGHRS and CDR2 as YFSETQ.

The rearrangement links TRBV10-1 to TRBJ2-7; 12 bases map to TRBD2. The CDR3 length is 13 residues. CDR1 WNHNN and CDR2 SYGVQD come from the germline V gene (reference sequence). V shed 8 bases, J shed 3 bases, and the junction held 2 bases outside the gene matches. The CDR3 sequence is CASQGLAGYEQYF. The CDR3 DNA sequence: TGCGCCAGCCAGGGACTAGCGGGCTACGAGCAGTACTTC.

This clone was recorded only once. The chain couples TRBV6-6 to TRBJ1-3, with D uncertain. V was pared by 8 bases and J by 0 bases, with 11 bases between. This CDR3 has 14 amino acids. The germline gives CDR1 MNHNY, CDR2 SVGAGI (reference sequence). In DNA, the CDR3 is TGTGCCAGCTGCTGGACGGACTCTGGAAACACCATATATTTT. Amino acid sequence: CASCWTDSGNTIYF.

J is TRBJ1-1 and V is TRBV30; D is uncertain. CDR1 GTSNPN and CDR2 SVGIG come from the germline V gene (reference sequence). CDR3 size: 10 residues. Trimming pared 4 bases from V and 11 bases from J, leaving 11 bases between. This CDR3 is CAWKAVGAFF. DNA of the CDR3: TGTGCCTGGAAGGCGGTCGGGGCTTTCTTT.

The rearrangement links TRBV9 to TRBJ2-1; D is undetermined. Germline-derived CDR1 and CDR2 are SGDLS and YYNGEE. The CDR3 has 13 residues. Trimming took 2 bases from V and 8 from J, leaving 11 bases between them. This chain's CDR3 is CASSVSLKDEQFF. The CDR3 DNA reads TGTGCCAGCAGCGTGAGCCTAAAAGATGAGCAGTTCTTC.

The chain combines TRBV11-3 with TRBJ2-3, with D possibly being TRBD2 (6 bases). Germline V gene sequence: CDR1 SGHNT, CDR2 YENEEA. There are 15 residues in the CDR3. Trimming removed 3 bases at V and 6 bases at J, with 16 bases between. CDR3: CASSLGLTASDTQYF. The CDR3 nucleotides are TGTGCCAGCAGCTTGGGACTGACAGCCTCGGATACGCAGTATTTT.

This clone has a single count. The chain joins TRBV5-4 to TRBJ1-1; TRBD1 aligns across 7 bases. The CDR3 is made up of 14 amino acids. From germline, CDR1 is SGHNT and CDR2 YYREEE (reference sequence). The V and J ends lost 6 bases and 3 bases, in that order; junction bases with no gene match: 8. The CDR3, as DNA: TGTGCCAGCATTAGAGGGGGCGCGGACACTGAAGCTTTCTTT. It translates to CASIRGGADTEAFF. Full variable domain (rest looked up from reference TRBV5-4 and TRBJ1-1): ETGVTQSPTHLIKTRGQQVTLRCSSQSGHNTVSWYQQALGQGPQFIFQYYREEENGRGNFPPRFSGLQFPNYSSELNVNALELDDSALYLCASIRGGADTEAFFGQGTRLTVV.

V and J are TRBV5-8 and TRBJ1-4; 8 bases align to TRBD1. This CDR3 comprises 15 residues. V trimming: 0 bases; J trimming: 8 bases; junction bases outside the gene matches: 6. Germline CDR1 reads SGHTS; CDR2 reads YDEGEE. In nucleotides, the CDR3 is TGTGCCAGCAGCTTGGAACGACAGGGGAACGAAAAACTGTTTTTT. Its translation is CASSLERQGNEKLFF. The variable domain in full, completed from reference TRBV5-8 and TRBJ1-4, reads EAGVTQSPTHLIKTRGQQATLRCSPISGHTSVYWYQQALGLGLQFLLWYDEGEERNRGNFPPRFSGRQFPNYSSELNVNALELEDSALYLCASSLERQGNEKLFFGSGTQLSVL.

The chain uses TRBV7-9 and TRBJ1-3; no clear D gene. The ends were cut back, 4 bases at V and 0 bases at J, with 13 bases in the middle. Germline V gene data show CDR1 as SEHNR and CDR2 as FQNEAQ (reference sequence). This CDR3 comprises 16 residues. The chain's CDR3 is CASSSAENTSGNTIYF. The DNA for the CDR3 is TGTGCCAGCAGCTCGGCTGAGAACACCTCTGGAAACACCATATATTTT.

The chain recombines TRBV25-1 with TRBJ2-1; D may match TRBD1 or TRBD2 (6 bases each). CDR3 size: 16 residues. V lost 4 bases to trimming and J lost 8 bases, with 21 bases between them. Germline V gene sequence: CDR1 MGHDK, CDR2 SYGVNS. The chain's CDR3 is CASSGTGLREGDEQFF. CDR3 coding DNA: TGTGCCAGCAGTGGAACGGGACTCCGCGAGGGGGATGAGCAGTTCTTC.

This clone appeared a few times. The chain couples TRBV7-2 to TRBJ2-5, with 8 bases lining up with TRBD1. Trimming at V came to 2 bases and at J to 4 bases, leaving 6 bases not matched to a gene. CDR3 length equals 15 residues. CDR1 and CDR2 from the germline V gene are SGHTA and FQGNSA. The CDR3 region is CASSLQGAVLETQYF. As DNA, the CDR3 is TGTGCCAGCAGCTTACAGGGGGCGGTATTAGAGACCCAGTACTTC.

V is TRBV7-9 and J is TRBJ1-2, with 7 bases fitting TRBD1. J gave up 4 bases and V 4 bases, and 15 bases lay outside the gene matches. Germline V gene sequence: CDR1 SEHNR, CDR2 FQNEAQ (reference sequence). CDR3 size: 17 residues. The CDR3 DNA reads TGTGCCAGCAGCTCCGCTGTCGACAGGGAAGTTGGCTATGGCTACACCTTC. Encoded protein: CASSSAVDREVGYGYTF.

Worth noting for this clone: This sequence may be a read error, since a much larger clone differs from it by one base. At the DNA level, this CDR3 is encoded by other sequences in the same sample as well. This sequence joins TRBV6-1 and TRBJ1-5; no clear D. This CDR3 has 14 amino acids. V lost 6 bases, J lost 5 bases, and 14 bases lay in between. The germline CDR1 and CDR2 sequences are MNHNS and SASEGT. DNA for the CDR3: TGTGCCAGCAGGCCAGGAGGCGCGGATCAGCCCCAGCATTTT. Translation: CASRPGGADQPQHF.

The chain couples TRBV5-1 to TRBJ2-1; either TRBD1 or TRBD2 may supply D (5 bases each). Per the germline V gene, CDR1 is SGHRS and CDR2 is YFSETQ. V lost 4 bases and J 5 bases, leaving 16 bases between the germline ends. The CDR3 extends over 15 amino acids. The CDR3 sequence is CASSQGVGRHNEQFF. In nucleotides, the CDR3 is TGCGCCAGCAGCCAGGGAGTTGGCCGACACAATGAGCAGTTCTTC.

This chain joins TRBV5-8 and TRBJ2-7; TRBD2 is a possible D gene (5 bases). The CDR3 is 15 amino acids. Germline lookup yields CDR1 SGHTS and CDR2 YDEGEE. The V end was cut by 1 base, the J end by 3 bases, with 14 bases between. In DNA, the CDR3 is TGTGCCAGCAGCTTGAGGGCAAGCGGAGACTACGAGCAGTACTTC. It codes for CASSLRASGDYEQYF.

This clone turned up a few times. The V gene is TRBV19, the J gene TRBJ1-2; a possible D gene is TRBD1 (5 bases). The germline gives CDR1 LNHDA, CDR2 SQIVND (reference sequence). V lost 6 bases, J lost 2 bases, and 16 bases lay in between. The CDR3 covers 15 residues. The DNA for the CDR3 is TGTGCCAGTAGCCGGACAAGGGACGGCAACTATGGCTACACCTTC. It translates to CASSRTRDGNYGYTF.

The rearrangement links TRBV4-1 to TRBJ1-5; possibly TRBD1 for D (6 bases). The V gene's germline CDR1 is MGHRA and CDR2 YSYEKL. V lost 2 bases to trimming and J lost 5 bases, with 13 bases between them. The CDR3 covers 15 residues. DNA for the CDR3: TGCGCCAGCAGCCAACCCGGGGGGCGAGATCAGCCCCAGCATTTT. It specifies CASSQPGGRDQPQHF.

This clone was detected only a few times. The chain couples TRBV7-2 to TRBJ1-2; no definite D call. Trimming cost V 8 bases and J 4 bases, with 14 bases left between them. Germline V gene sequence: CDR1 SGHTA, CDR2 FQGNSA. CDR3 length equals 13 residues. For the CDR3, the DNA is TGTGCCAGCGGCGAGGAACTGTTCTATGGCTACACCTTC. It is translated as CASGEELFYGYTF.

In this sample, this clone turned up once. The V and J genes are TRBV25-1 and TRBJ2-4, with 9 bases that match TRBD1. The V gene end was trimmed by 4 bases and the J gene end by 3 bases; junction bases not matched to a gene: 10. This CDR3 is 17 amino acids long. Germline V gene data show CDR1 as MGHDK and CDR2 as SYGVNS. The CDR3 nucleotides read TGTGCCAGCAGTGCCCGGGGGACAGGGCGAGACAAAAACATTCAGTACTTC. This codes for CASSARGTGRDKNIQYF.

In nucleotides, the CDR3 is TGTGCCAGCAGTTTATTGTCGGGGCCCGTCTATGGCTACACCTTC. Protein product: CASSLLSGPVYGYTF. This sequence joins TRBV27 and TRBJ1-2; D is possibly TRBD1 (5 bases). V lost 1 base and J 4 bases, leaving 13 bases between the germline ends. This CDR3 has 15 residues. The germline V gene encodes CDR1 MNHEY and CDR2 SMNVEV (reference sequence).

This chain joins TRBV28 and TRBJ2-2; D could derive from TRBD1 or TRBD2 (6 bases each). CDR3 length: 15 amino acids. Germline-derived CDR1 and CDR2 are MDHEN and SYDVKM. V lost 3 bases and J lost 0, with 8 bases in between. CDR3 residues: CASSFGGPNTGELFF. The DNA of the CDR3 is TGTGCCAGCAGTTTTGGGGGGCCGAACACCGGGGAGCTGTTTTTT.

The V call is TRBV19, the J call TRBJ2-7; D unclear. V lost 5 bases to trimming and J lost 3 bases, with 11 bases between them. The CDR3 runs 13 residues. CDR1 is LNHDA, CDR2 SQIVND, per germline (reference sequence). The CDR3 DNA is TGTGCCAGTAGTCCCGGGCCCCACTACGAGCAGTACTTC. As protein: CASSPGPHYEQYF.